These 20 T cell receptor beta chains were all obtained from the same sample, sequenced in a study of PD-1 blockade in classical Hodgkin lymphoma. Exposure to brentuximab vedotin varied, and each patient had relapsed following autologous stem cell transplantation. Sequencing was performed with immunoSEQ multiplex PCR; in TCRdb, only in-frame clones are kept and a portion is missing. The sample shows about 10,000 clones, 80% of them seen only once. Sequences were derived from peripheral blood mononuclear cells (PBMCs), sampled before the second cycle of nivolumab. These receptors were taken from a human donor with classical Hodgkin lymphoma.

On this clone itself: One end of the junction varies from germline; a read error may be responsible. The genes are TRBV7-7 and TRBJ1-1; no clear D gene. Germline assignment: CDR1 SSHAT and CDR2 FNYEAQ (reference sequence). The length of the CDR3 is 15 residues. This CDR3 reads CASSLWYGVDTEAFF. The CDR3 DNA follows: TGTGCTAGCAGCTTATGGTACGGGGTGGACACTGAAGCTTTCTTT.

The chain joins TRBV15 to TRBJ2-2; no definite D call. This CDR3 contains 14 residues. CDR1 is LNHNV and CDR2 is YYDKDF in the germline V gene (reference sequence). V lost 1 base and J lost 3, with 6 bases in between. CDR3 residues: CATSRAPYTGELFF. Written as DNA, the CDR3 is TGTGCCACCAGCAGAGCGCCCTACACCGGGGAGCTGTTTTTT.

This chain connects TRBV7-9 to TRBJ1-4; D ambiguous. The CDR3 covers 16 residues. Germline assignment: CDR1 SEHNR and CDR2 FQNEAQ (reference sequence). Trimming left V 1 base short and J 3 bases short, with 12 bases between. CDR3 in DNA: TGTGCCAGCAGCTTAGGTTCGGGTGGGTCTAATGAAAAACTGTTTTTT. This sequence encodes CASSLGSGGSNEKLFF.

The V and J genes are TRBV7-3 and TRBJ2-7; 9 bases match TRBD1. V lost 5 bases, J lost 6 bases, and 11 bases stayed unmatched. The CDR3 consists of 15 residues. Germline V CDR1 and CDR2: SGHTA, FQGTGA. The CDR3 DNA is TGTGCCAGCAGCCTAAAGGGACAGGGAGTTGGCGAGCAGTACTTC. It translates to CASSLKGQGVGEQYF.

This clone was seen only a few times. CDR3 coding DNA: TGCGCCAGCAGCTTCGGGCATCGGGACACTGAAGCTTTCTTT. Translated, it gives CASSFGHRDTEAFF. The chain has TRBV5-1 and TRBJ1-1; D gene uncertain. V was trimmed by 2 bases and J by 3 bases, leaving 11 bases between them. This CDR3 has 14 residues. CDR1 is SGHRS and CDR2 is YFSETQ in the germline V gene. Variable domain in full (rest from reference TRBV5-1 and TRBJ1-1): KAGVTQTPRYLIKTRGQQVTLSCSPISGHRSVSWYQQTPGQGLQFLFEYFSETQRNKGNFPGRFSGRQFSNSRSEMNVSTLELGDSALYLCASSFGHRDTEAFFGQGTRLTVV.

The chain carries TRBV28 and TRBJ1-4, with TRBD1 matching over 7 bases. This CDR3 is 13 amino acids long. The germline CDR1 and CDR2 sequences are MDHEN and SYDVKM. The V gene end was trimmed by 5 bases and the J gene end by 11 bases; junction bases not matched to a gene: 8. CDR3 protein: CASSLDRVRKLFF. DNA of the CDR3: TGTGCCAGCAGTCTCGACAGGGTTCGGAAACTGTTTTTT.

V is TRBV18 and J is TRBJ2-7, with TRBD2 matching over 10 bases. CDR3 length: 15 amino acids. The ends lost 4 bases at V and 2 bases at J; junction bases unmatched: 5. Germline assignment: CDR1 KGHSH and CDR2 LQKENI. The CDR3 is CASSQQRGGAYEQYF. The CDR3 DNA reads as TGTGCCAGCTCACAGCAGCGGGGGGGGGCCTACGAGCAGTACTTC.

The chain has TRBV19 and TRBJ2-5; D not certain. Germline lookup yields CDR1 LNHDA and CDR2 SQIVND (reference sequence). This CDR3 region has 13 residues. Trimming left V 4 bases short and J 0 bases short, with 6 bases between. The CDR3 region is CASSTLYQETQYF. The CDR3 DNA reads as TGTGCCAGTAGTACACTCTACCAAGAGACCCAGTACTTC.

The rearrangement uses TRBV11-2 and TRBJ1-1; the D is unclear. The CDR3 is made up of 13 amino acids. V shed 4 bases and J shed 1 base, with 7 bases lying between them. Germline V gene data show CDR1 as SGHAT and CDR2 as FQNNGV. This chain's CDR3 is CASSSSGNTEAFF. The DNA of the CDR3 is TGTGCCAGCAGCTCCAGCGGGAACACTGAAGCTTTCTTT.

This clone was seen once. The chain employs TRBV28 and TRBJ2-5; 8 bases fit TRBD1. In germline, CDR1 is MDHEN, CDR2 SYDVKM. Losses at the gene ends were 6 bases for V and 6 bases for J; bases not matched to a gene: 9. This CDR3 comprises 14 residues. As DNA, the CDR3 is TGTGCCAGCAGCCCGACAGGGGTCCCACAGACCCAGTACTTC. Its protein is CASSPTGVPQTQYF.

This clone appeared a single time. This rearrangement joins TRBV27 to TRBJ1-4, with 10 bases aligning to TRBD1. V lost 4 bases and J lost 6; bases outside the gene matches: 5. This CDR3 has 15 residues. Germline values: CDR1 MNHEY, CDR2 SMNVEV (reference sequence). Here the CDR3 DNA reads TGTGCCAGCAGTTACGGGGACAGGGGTTATGAAAAACTGTTTTTT. This encodes CASSYGDRGYEKLFF.

This clone has just a few counts. V usage is TRBV10-1 and J usage is TRBJ2-3, with 7 bases matching TRBD1. CDR1 WNHNN and CDR2 SYGVQD come from the germline V gene (reference sequence). CDR3 length equals 14 residues. J gave up 4 bases and V 6 bases, and 7 bases lay outside the gene matches. The CDR3 coding sequence is TGCGCCAGCAGCTGGACAGGTAGCGCAGATACGCAGTATTTT. This encodes CASSWTGSADTQYF.

The chain is built from TRBV29-1 and TRBJ2-3; 7 bases fit TRBD2. The CDR3 length is 14 residues. The ends lost 8 bases at V and 4 bases at J; junction bases unmatched: 12. Looked up from germline, CDR1 is SQVTM and CDR2 is ANQGSEA. The CDR3 here is CSFREGLAADTQYF. The DNA for the CDR3 is TGCAGCTTCAGGGAGGGCCTTGCCGCAGATACGCAGTATTTT.

The chain uses TRBV6-6 and TRBJ2-7; D not resolved. Trimming removed 4 bases from V and 0 bases from J, with 10 bases in between. Germline CDR1 reads MNHNY; CDR2 reads SVGAGI (reference sequence). The CDR3 is 14 amino acids. CDR3 bases: TGTGCCAGCAGTTCCACCCGAATCTCCTACGAGCAGTACTTC. As protein: CASSSTRISYEQYF.

This chain joins TRBV7-9 and TRBJ1-2; perhaps TRBD1 as D (6 bases). Germline V gene data show CDR1 as SEHNR and CDR2 as FQNEAQ (reference sequence). V was cut by 2 bases and J by 6 bases, with 16 bases left in between. The CDR3 is made up of 15 amino acids. CDR3 amino acids: CASSLTTGKGHGYTF. DNA of the CDR3: TGTGCCAGCAGCTTAACCACAGGGAAGGGTCATGGCTACACCTTC.

The chain is built from TRBV19 and TRBJ2-3; D might be TRBD2 (5 bases). The V gene's germline CDR1 is LNHDA and CDR2 SQIVND (reference sequence). The CDR3 extends over 18 amino acids. With 3 bases removed from V and 4 bases from J, the gap between germline ends came to 23 bases. The CDR3 nucleotides read TGTGCCAGTAGTATTCCCCCCCTCGCGGGCGGGCGGGCAGATACGCAGTATTTT. Its protein is CASSIPPLAGGRADTQYF.

The chain joins TRBV4-1 to TRBJ2-3; D remains ambiguous. V shed 1 base and J shed 4 bases, with 9 bases lying between them. Germline CDR1 and CDR2: MGHRA and YSYEKL. This CDR3 spans 14 amino acids. CDR3 bases: TGCGCCAGCAGCCAAGCCCCCCTCGCAGATACGCAGTATTTT. Protein product: CASSQAPLADTQYF.

V and J are TRBV18 and TRBJ2-7; D remains unclear. The length of the CDR3 is 14 residues. V was clipped by 3 bases and J by 2 bases, with 11 bases between them. CDR1 is KGHSH and CDR2 is LQKENI in the germline V gene. The CDR3 region has the DNA TGTGCCAGCTCACCCGGGTCCCCTCCCTACGAGCAGTACTTC. Amino acids: CASSPGSPPYEQYF.

The chain carries TRBV30 and TRBJ2-7; 8 bases line up with TRBD2. Per the germline V gene, CDR1 is GTSNPN and CDR2 is SVGIG (reference sequence). This CDR3 is 13 amino acids long. V shed 1 base, J shed 3 bases, and the junction held 2 bases outside the gene matches. The CDR3 DNA follows: TGTGCCTGGAGTGGACTAGCGTACTACGAGCAGTACTTC. It specifies CAWSGLAYYEQYF.

The chain has TRBV7-5 and TRBJ1-1. TRBV7-5 is an annotated pseudogene. There are 15 residues in the CDR3. CDR3 in DNA: TGTGTCAGAAGCCAGGGACTGCCTCGGGGCACTGAAGCTTTCTTT. It is translated as CVRSQGLPRGTEAFF.